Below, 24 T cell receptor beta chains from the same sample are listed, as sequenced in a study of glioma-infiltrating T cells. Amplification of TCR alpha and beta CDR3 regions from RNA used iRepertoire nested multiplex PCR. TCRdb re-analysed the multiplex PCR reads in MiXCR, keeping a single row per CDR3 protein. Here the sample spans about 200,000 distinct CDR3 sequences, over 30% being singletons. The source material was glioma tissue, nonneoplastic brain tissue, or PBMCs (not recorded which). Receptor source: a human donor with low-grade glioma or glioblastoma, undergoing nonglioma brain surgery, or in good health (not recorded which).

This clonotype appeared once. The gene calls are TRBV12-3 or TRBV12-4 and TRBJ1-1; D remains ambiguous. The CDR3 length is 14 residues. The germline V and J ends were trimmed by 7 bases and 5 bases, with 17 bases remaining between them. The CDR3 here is CASIPGSQGTEAFF. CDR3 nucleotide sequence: TGTGCCAGCATACCCGGGTCCCAAGGTACTGAAGCTTTCTTT.

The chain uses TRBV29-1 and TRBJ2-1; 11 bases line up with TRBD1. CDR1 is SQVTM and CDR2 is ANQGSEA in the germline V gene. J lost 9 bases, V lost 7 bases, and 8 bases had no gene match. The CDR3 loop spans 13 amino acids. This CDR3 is CSAIGTGGGEQFF. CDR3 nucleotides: TGCAGCGCAATCGGGACAGGGGGTGGTGAGCAGTTCTTC.

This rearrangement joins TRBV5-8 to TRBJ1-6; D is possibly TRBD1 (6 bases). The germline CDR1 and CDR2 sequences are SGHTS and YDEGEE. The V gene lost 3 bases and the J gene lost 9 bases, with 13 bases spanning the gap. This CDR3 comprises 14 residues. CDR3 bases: TGTGCCAGCAGCTCCCCCCGGACAGTTTCACCCCTCCACTTT. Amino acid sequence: CASSSPRTVSPLHF.

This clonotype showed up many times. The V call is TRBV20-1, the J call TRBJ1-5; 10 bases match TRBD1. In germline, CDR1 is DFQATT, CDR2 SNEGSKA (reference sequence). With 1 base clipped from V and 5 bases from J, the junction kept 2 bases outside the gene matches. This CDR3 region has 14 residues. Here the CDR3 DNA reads TGCAGTGCTAGAGGCGACAGGGGGCATCAGCCCCAGCATTTT. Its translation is CSARGDRGHQPQHF.

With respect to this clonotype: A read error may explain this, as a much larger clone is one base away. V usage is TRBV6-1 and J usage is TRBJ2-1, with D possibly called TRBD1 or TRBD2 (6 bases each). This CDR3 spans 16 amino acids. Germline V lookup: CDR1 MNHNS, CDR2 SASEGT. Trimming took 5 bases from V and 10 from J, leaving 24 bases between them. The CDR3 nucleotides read TGTGCCAGCAGTAAAATTCTAGGGGGGACCTCCTACGAGCAGTTCTTC. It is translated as CASSKILGGTSYEQFF.

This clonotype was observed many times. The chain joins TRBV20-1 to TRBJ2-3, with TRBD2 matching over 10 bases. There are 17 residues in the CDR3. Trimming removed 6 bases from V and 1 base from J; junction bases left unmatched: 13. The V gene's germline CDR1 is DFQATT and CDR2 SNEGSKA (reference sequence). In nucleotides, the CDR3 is TGCAGTGCCCATTCGGCTAGCGGGAGTTGGGGCACAGATACGCAGTATTTT. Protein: CSAHSASGSWGTDTQYF.

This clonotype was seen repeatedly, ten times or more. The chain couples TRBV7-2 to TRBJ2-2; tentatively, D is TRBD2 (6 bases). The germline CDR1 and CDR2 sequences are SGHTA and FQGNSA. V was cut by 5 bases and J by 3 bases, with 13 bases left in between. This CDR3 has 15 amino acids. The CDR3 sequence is CASSLRGGDTGELFF. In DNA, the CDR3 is TGTGCCAGCAGCCTACGGGGCGGGGACACCGGGGAGCTGTTTTTT.

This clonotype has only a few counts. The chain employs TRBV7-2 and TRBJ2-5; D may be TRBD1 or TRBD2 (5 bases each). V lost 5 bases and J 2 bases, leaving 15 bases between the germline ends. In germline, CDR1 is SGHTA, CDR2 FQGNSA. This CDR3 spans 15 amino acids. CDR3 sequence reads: CASSGRQTQQETQYF. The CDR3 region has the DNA TGTGCCAGCAGCGGGAGACAGACTCAACAAGAGACCCAGTACTTC.

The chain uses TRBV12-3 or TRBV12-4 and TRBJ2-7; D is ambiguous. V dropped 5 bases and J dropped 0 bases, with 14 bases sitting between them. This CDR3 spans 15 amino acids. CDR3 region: CASSPGSENSYEQYF. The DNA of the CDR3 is TGTGCCAGCAGTCCCGGCTCGGAGAACTCCTACGAGCAGTACTTC.

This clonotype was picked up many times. The DNA of the CDR3 is TGTGCCAGCAGCTTAGGATATCAGCGGGAGGGCCCGACCACAGATACGCAGTATTTT. Encoded protein: CASSLGYQREGPTTDTQYF. V and J are TRBV7-3 and TRBJ2-3; 10 bases are shared with TRBD2. Germline lookup yields CDR1 SGHTA and CDR2 FQGTGA. This CDR3 has 19 residues. J was trimmed by 2 bases and V by 2 bases; bases with no gene match: 13.

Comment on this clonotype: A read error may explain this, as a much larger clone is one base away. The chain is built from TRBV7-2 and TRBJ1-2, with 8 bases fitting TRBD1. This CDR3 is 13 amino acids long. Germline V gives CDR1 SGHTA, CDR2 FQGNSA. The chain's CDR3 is CASTDRGHYGDTF. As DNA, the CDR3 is TGTGCCAGCACTGACAGGGGCCACTATGGCGACACCTTC.

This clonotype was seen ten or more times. CDR3 sequence (DNA): TGTGCCAGTACCCCGACAGGGCCCGGAAACACCATATATTTT. Translated, it gives CASTPTGPGNTIYF. The V gene is TRBV19, the J gene TRBJ1-3; 7 bases align to TRBD1. The CDR3 covers 14 residues. V shed 7 bases and J 4 bases; nucleotides not matched to a gene: 7. CDR1 is LNHDA, CDR2 SQIVND, per germline (reference sequence).

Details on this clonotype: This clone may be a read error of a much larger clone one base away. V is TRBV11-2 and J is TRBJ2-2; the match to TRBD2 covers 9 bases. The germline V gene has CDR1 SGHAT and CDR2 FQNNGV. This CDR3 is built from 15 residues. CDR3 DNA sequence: TGTTCCAGCAGCGGGAGGACAGGTTTCACCGGGGAGCTGTTTTTT. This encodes CSSSGRTGFTGELFF.

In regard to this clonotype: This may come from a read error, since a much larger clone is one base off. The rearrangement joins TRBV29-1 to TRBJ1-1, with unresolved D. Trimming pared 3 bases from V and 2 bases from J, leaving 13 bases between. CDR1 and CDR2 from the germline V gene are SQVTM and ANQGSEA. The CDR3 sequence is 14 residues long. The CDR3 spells CSVDGTASNTEAFF. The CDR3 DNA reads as TGCAGCGTTGATGGTACGGCATCTAACACTGAAGCTTTCTTT.

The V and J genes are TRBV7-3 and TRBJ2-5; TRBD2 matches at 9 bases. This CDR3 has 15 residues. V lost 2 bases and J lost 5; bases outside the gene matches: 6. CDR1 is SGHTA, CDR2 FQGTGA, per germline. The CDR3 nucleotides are TGTGCCAGCAGCTTATTAGCGGGAGTGGGGGAGACCCAGTACTTC. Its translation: CASSLLAGVGETQYF.

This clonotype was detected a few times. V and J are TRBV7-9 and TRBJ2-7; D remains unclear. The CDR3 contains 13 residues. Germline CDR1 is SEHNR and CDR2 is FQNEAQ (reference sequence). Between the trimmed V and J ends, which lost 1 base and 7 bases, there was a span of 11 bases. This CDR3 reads CASSLDPLIEQYF. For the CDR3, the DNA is TGTGCCAGCAGCTTAGACCCCTTAATTGAGCAGTACTTC.

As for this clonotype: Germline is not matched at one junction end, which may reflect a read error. For the CDR3, the DNA is TGCAGTGCTCATACGGACAGGGGGAATGGCTACAACTTC. Protein: CSAHTDRGNGYNF. This chain uses TRBV20-1 with TRBJ1-2, with 10 bases aligning to TRBD1. The length of the CDR3 is 13 residues. Germline CDR1 reads DFQATT; CDR2 reads SNEGSKA (reference sequence).

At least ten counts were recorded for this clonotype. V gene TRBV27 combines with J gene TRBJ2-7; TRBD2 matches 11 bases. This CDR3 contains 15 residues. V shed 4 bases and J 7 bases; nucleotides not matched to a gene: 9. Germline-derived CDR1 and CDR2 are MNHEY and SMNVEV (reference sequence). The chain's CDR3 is CASSSVIAGGREQYF. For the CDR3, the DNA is TGTGCCAGCAGTTCGGTTATAGCGGGAGGGAGGGAGCAGTACTTC.

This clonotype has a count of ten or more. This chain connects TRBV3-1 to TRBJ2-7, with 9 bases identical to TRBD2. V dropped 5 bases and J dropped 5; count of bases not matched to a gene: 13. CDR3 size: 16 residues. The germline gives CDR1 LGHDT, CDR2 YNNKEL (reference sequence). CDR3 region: CASSDGTSFIGDEQYF. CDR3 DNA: TGTGCCAGCAGCGATGGGACTAGCTTCATTGGGGACGAGCAGTACTTC.

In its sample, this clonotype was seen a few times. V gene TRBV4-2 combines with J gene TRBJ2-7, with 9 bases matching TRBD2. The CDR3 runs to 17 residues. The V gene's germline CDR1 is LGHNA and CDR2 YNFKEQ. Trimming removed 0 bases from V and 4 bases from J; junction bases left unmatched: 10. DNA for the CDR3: TGTGCCAGCAGCCAAGAATCGTTAGCGGGAGACAGGTACGAGCAGTACTTC. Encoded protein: CASSQESLAGDRYEQYF.

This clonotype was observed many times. The CDR3 is CASSPPGQDTETQYF. The CDR3 nucleotides are TGTGCCAGTAGCCCTCCGGGACAGGATACAGAGACCCAGTACTTC. The chain combines TRBV19 with TRBJ2-5, with TRBD1 matching 8 bases. With V trimmed by 6 bases and J by 4 bases, 10 bases remained unmatched. Per the germline V gene, CDR1 is LNHDA and CDR2 is SQIVND (reference sequence). The CDR3 sequence is 15 residues long.

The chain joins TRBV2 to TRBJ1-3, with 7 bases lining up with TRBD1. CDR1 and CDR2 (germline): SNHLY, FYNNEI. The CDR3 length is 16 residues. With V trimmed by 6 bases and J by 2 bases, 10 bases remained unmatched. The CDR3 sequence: CASSQAAGGPGNTIYF. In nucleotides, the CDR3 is TGTGCCAGCAGCCAAGCGGCAGGGGGACCTGGAAACACCATATATTTT.

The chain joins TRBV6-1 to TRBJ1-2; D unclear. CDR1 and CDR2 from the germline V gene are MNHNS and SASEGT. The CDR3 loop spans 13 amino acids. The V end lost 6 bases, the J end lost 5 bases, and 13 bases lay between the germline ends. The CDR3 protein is CASSETGWYGYTF. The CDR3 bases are TGTGCCAGCAGCGAGACGGGTTGGTATGGCTACACCTTC.

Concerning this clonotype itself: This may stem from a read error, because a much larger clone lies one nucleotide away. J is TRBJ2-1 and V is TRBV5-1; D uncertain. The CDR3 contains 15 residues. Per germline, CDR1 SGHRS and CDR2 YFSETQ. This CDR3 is CASSFRTWALDEQLF. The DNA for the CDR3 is TGCGCCAGCAGCTTCAGAACTTGGGCGTTGGATGAGCAGCTCTTC. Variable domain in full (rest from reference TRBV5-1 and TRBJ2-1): KAGVTQTPRYLIKTRGQQVTLSCSPISGHRSVSWYQQTPGQGLQFLFEYFSETQRNKGNFPGRFSGRQFSNSRSEMNVSTLELGDSALYLCASSFRTWALDEQLFGPGTRLTVL.